Listed below are T cell receptor beta chains from one sample, sequenced in a study of blood T cell repertoires in COVID-19. This table comes from immunoSEQ multiplex PCR, and its TCRdb copy is limited to in-frame clones, with some not included. Among some 60,000 clones listed, around 81% were seen once. The sample taken for sequencing was peripheral blood. These receptors were obtained from a woman of 80 years or more with active or convalescent COVID-19. The conserved cysteine and the conserved F or W are not part of the CDR3 here. D genes are given only for firm matches.

>.|TRBJ2-1|TRBV6-5
ASSRPYNEQF
>.|TRBJ2-1|TRBV23-1
ASSQMGQLGDNEQF
>.|TRBJ2-7|TRBV18
ASWSGQTYEQY
>TRBD1|TRBJ2-7|TRBV6-6
ASSYSGTGSYEQY
>TRBD1|TRBJ1-3|TRBV5-1
ASSFAGQGHRNTIY
>TRBD2|TRBJ2-2|TRBV7-9
ASSPQGLAGGRNTGELF
>.|TRBJ1-2|TRBV19
ASSIDLAGPFGGYT
>TRBD1|TRBJ1-2|TRBV14
ASSRDRDYGYT
>.|TRBJ1-1|TRBV15
ATSRDPQGTEAF
>.|TRBJ2-7|TRBV7-8
ASSQSSSYEQY
>TRBD2|TRBJ2-1|TRBV19
ASRTGTSGGAFYNEQF
>TRBD1|TRBJ2-3|TRBV19
ATDAGTGSDTQY
>TRBD2|TRBJ2-3|TRBV9
ASGAEPGLAGGSSTDTQY
>TRBD1|TRBJ1-4|TRBV15
ATSRQGVGEKLF
>TRBD1|TRBJ1-1|TRBV4-3
ASSQEQTGGRTEAF
>TRBD1|TRBJ1-2|TRBV10-3
AIRGQMGQGDTANYGYT
>TRBD1|TRBJ1-1|TRBV3-1/TRBV3-2
ASSQGTGETEAF
>TRBD1|TRBJ1-4|TRBV5-1
ASSGRGQGGEKLF
>.|TRBJ1-1|TRBV27
ASSLGTAGHTEAF
>TRBD1|TRBJ1-4|TRBV3-1/TRBV3-2
ASSQQGANEKLF
>TRBD1|TRBJ1-1|TRBV6-5
ASSSGQLTGRAF
>.|TRBJ1-6|TRBV24-1
ATSDLSSCLH
>TRBD1|TRBJ1-2|TRBV7-9
ASSLLWDRGGYGYT
>TRBD2|TRBJ2-1|TRBV10-1
ASTRIAGGTYNEQF
>TRBD2|TRBJ2-5|TRBV25-1
ASSEAGGPETQY
>.|TRBJ1-3|TRBV5-6
ASSGGLGNTIY
>.|TRBJ1-2|TRBV9
ASSVASGRAYGYT
>.|TRBJ2-7|TRBV7-2
ASSLAEAGYEQY
>TRBD1|TRBJ1-2|TRBV5-1
ASSFSGTENYGYT
>TRBD1|TRBJ1-1|TRBV19
ASSIGVPGGNTEAF
>TRBD2|TRBJ2-1|TRBV2
ASRGLGAYNEQF
>TRBD1|TRBJ2-1|TRBV5-1
ASSLGQGAGNEQF
>.|TRBJ1-5|TRBV2
ASVQDSNQPQH
>.|TRBJ1-6|TRBV7-2
ASSVGAGNSPLH
>.|TRBJ1-1|TRBV7-2
ASTLMRNTEAF
>.|TRBJ1-3|TRBV7-2
ASSAQAFSGNTIY
>TRBD1|TRBJ2-2|TRBV7-3
ASSPRDRAATGELF
>.|TRBJ2-1|TRBV3-1/TRBV3-2
ASSLATSSYNEQF
>.|TRBJ2-3|TRBV7-2
ASSARTDTQY
>TRBD2|TRBJ2-5|TRBV27
ASSWGGRGGPQTQY
>.|TRBJ1-5|TRBV6-1
ASSEAGHSNQPQH
>.|TRBJ2-2|TRBV10-1
ASSETAGNTGELF
>.|TRBJ1-2|TRBV7-2
ASSLVGQVAYGYT